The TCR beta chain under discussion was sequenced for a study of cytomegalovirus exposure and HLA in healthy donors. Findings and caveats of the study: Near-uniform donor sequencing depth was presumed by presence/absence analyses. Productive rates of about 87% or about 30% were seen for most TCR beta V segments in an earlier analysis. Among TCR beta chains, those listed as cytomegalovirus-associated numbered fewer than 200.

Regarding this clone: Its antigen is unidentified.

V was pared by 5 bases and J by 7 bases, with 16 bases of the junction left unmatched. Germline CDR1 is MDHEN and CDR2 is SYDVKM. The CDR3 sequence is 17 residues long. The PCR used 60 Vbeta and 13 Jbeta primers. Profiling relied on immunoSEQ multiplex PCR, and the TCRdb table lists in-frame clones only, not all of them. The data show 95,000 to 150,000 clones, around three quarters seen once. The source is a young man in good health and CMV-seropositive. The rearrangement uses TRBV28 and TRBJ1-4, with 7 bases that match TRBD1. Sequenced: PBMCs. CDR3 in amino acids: CASSPLPTGVGGEKLFF. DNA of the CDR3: TGTGCCAGCAGTCCCCTACCCACAGGGGTGGGTGGTGAAAAACTGTTTTTT.